Following are 27 T cell receptor beta chains from one sample sequenced in a study of T cells of healthy individuals. TCRdb reanalysed the 5' RACE reads using MiXCR and keeps one entry per CDR3 protein. This sample has about 96,000 distinct CDR3 sequences, with 15% to 20% found just once. The receptors stem from a human donor in good health.

This clonotype was counted between two and nine times. The rearrangement links TRBV20-1 to TRBJ2-5; 8 bases are a match to TRBD2. This CDR3 spans 14 amino acids. V lost 5 bases to trimming and J lost 5 bases; unmatched junction nucleotides: 10. Germline CDR1 is DFQATT and CDR2 is SNEGSKA (reference sequence). CDR3 sequence (DNA): TGCAGTGCTTATAAAAGCGGGGGCGGTGAGACCCAGTACTTC. Residues: CSAYKSGGGETQYF.

The rearrangement links TRBV5-1 to TRBJ2-7, with D unresolved. V lost 4 bases to trimming and J lost 6 bases, with 14 bases between them. The CDR3 is made up of 13 amino acids. The germline V gene has CDR1 SGHRS and CDR2 YFSETQ. The CDR3 DNA sequence: TGCGCCAGCAGCGGCGGCTCAGAGGTCGAGCAGTACTTC. This translates into CASSGGSEVEQYF.

This clonotype was observed a handful of times. The J gene is TRBJ1-4, the V gene TRBV7-9; maybe TRBD1 (5 bases). V lost 5 bases and J lost 7, with 11 bases in between. In germline, CDR1 is SEHNR, CDR2 FQNEAQ (reference sequence). The CDR3 spans 13 residues. The CDR3 sequence is CASSRGIGEKLFF. Written as DNA, the CDR3 is TGTGCCAGCAGCAGGGGAATCGGTGAAAAACTGTTTTTT.

V gene TRBV19 combines with J gene TRBJ2-1, with 10 bases identical to TRBD1. The CDR3 is 14 residues long. J gave up 8 bases and V 5 bases, and 6 bases lay outside the gene matches. Germline loops: CDR1 LNHDA, CDR2 SQIVND (reference sequence). The CDR3 loop is CASSVGTGADEQFF. The CDR3 nucleotides read TGTGCCAGTAGTGTTGGGACAGGGGCGGATGAGCAGTTCTTC.

This clonotype came up many times. V gene TRBV7-8 combines with J gene TRBJ2-5; tentative D call: TRBD2 (5 bases). Germline V gene data show CDR1 as SGHVS and CDR2 as FQNEAQ. The length of the CDR3 is 17 residues. V lost 1 base to trimming and J lost 4 bases, with 19 bases between them. The CDR3 reads CASSLEAVEAFRETQYF. CDR3 coding DNA: TGTGCCAGCAGCTTAGAAGCTGTGGAGGCCTTTCGAGAGACCCAGTACTTC. Combining the CDR3 with reference TRBV7-8 and TRBJ2-5 gives the whole variable domain GAGVSQSPRYKVAKRGQDVALRCDPISGHVSLFWYQQALGQGPEFLTYFQNEAQLDKSGLPSDRFFAERPEGSVSTLKIQRTQQEDSAVYLCASSLEAVEAFRETQYFGPGTRLLVL.

This clonotype has only a few counts. The J gene is TRBJ2-5, the V gene TRBV20-1; D remains unclear. Trimming stripped 0 bases from V and 3 bases from J, with 8 bases between. The CDR3 totals 13 residues. Germline assignment: CDR1 DFQATT and CDR2 SNEGSKA (reference sequence). This chain's CDR3 is CSARDRGKETQYF. CDR3 sequence (DNA): TGCAGTGCTAGAGACAGAGGTAAAGAGACCCAGTACTTC.

This clonotype has a handful of counts. The V call is TRBV9, the J call TRBJ2-7; D ambiguous. Deletions cut 7 bases from V and 2 bases from J, with 13 bases between. Germline V gives CDR1 SGDLS, CDR2 YYNGEE. The CDR3 covers 13 residues. In nucleotides, the CDR3 is TGTGCCAGCGGTGTCGATCCGACCTACGAGCAGTACTTC. This encodes CASGVDPTYEQYF.

The rearrangement joins TRBV7-2 to TRBJ2-5; TRBD1 agrees at 9 bases. The trim removed 5 bases at V and 1 base at J, leaving 14 bases unmatched. Germline V CDR1 and CDR2: SGHTA, FQGNSA. The CDR3 loop spans 18 amino acids. The CDR3 nucleotides are TGTGCCAGCAGCCCCAGAGAAGGGACAGGGATGCGCCAAGAGACCCAGTACTTC. Translation: CASSPREGTGMRQETQYF.

This clonotype was found many times. CDR3 DNA: TGTGCCAGCAGTTTTTCTGGGACTAGGGTAGGAGAGACCCAGTACTTC. This translates into CASSFSGTRVGETQYF. The J gene is TRBJ2-5, the V gene TRBV27; 8 nucleotides align to TRBD2. CDR1 and CDR2 from the germline V gene are MNHEY and SMNVEV (reference sequence). Losses at the gene ends were 3 bases for V and 4 bases for J; bases not matched to a gene: 10. This CDR3 has 16 residues.

This clonotype showed up many times. The gene calls are TRBV6-2 or TRBV6-3 and TRBJ2-1, with D tentatively TRBD2 (5 bases). Germline lookup yields CDR1 MNHEY and CDR2 SVGEGT. The CDR3 is 12 residues long. With 4 bases removed from V and 8 bases from J, the gap between germline ends came to 9 bases. The CDR3 loop reads CASSSSLDEQFF. In nucleotides, the CDR3 is TGTGCCAGCAGTTCTAGCCTGGATGAGCAGTTCTTC.

This chain joins TRBV28 and TRBJ2-2, with 12 bases lining up with TRBD2. J gave up 6 bases and V 5 bases, and 4 bases lay outside the gene matches. Germline V CDR1 and CDR2: MDHEN, SYDVKM. CDR3 length: 15 amino acids. In DNA, the CDR3 is TGTGCCAGCAGTGTCCTAGCGGGAGGGGCCGGGGAGCTGTTTTTT. Its protein product is CASSVLAGGAGELFF. The full variable domain, rest sourced from reference TRBV28 and TRBJ2-2, is DVKVTQSSRYLVKRTGEKVFLECVQDMDHENMFWYRQDPGLGLRLIYFSYDVKMKEKGDIPEGYSVSREKKERFSLILESASTNQTSMYLCASSVLAGGAGELFFGEGSRLTVL.

This clonotype was seen more than once but under ten times. V usage is TRBV24-1 and J usage is TRBJ2-2; the match to TRBD2 covers 8 bases. This CDR3 has 15 residues. Losses at the gene ends were 9 bases for V and 7 bases for J; bases not matched to a gene: 12. Germline lookup yields CDR1 KGHDR and CDR2 SFDVKD. The CDR3 DNA follows: TGTGCCACCGGCCCTCTTGCGGGAGGAATCGGGGAGCTGTTTTTT. This codes for CATGPLAGGIGELFF.

This clonotype was picked up a small number of times. The chain is built from TRBV19 and TRBJ1-5, with D uncertain. Germline-derived CDR1 and CDR2 are LNHDA and SQIVND (reference sequence). This CDR3 contains 12 residues. V lost 4 bases and J lost 4, with 5 bases in between. The CDR3 bases are TGTGCCAGTAGTAAAGGGAATCAGCCCCAGCATTTT. It specifies CASSKGNQPQHF.

The chain carries TRBV28 and TRBJ1-5; D call uncertain. The CDR3 spans 15 residues. Trimming took 5 bases from V and 9 from J, leaving 20 bases between them. The V gene's germline CDR1 is MDHEN and CDR2 SYDVKM. CDR3 DNA sequence: TGTGCCAGCAGTGAGGACCCAAGTGGGGATCGGCCCCAGCATTTT. Protein sequence: CASSEDPSGDRPQHF.

The chain couples TRBV7-2 to TRBJ2-7; D call uncertain. Germline V gives CDR1 SGHTA, CDR2 FQGNSA. The CDR3 consists of 13 residues. V lost 4 bases, J lost 4 bases, and 11 bases lay in between. CDR3 loop: CASSSSTLYEQYF. CDR3 DNA: TGTGCCAGCAGCTCTTCGACTCTGTACGAGCAGTACTTC.

This clonotype came up many times. J is TRBJ1-2 and V is TRBV14; D possibly corresponds to TRBD1 (6 bases). Germline V gene lookup returns CDR1 SGHDN and CDR2 FVKESK. There are 14 residues in the CDR3. V was trimmed by 4 bases and J by 8 bases, leaving 17 bases between them. CDR3 sequence reads: CASSLSGAYQGYTF. DNA for the CDR3: TGTGCCAGCAGCCTTTCAGGGGCTTACCAAGGCTACACCTTC.

This clonotype was observed many times. J is TRBJ2-1 and V is TRBV6-6; D may be TRBD2 (5 bases). Germline V gene data show CDR1 as MNHNY and CDR2 as SVGAGI (reference sequence). This CDR3 region has 14 residues. V was clipped by 11 bases and J by 1 base, with 15 bases between them. The CDR3 DNA follows: TGTGCCTCAACGAGGGAAAGATCCTACAATGAGCAGTTCTTC. The encoded protein is CASTRERSYNEQFF.

This clonotype was detected many times. The rearrangement uses TRBV6-2 or TRBV6-3 and TRBJ2-7; D gene unclear. Germline values: CDR1 MNHEY, CDR2 SVGEGT. The V end was cut by 1 base, the J end by 3 bases, with 10 bases between. The CDR3 covers 14 residues. DNA of the CDR3: TGTGCCAGCAGTTACTTCGGACGGAACTACGAGCAGTACTTC. It specifies CASSYFGRNYEQYF.

This clonotype was seen a handful of times. This rearrangement joins TRBV6-5 to TRBJ2-1; 8 positions agree with TRBD2. J was trimmed by 0 bases and V by 8 bases; bases with no gene match: 6. Germline lookup yields CDR1 MNHEY and CDR2 SVGAGI. CDR3 length: 15 amino acids. The CDR3 loop reads CASSPGGGSYNEQFF. CDR3 in DNA: TGTGCCAGCTCCCCGGGAGGGGGCTCCTACAATGAGCAGTTCTTC.

This clonotype has at least ten counts. The rearrangement links TRBV6-1 to TRBJ2-2; either TRBD1 or TRBD2 may supply D (5 bases each). V gave up 7 bases and J gave up 0 bases, with 12 bases separating them. CDR3 length equals 15 residues. In germline, CDR1 is MNHNS, CDR2 SASEGT. The CDR3, as DNA: TGTGCCAGCACCGGACGGGGCGCGAACACCGGGGAGCTGTTTTTT. It encodes CASTGRGANTGELFF.

This clonotype was seen a handful of times. The chain uses TRBV6-6 and TRBJ1-1; D might be TRBD1 (5 bases). Germline assignment: CDR1 MNHNY and CDR2 SVGAGI (reference sequence). Trimming shortened V by 2 bases and J by 1 base, and 14 bases separated the two germline ends. This CDR3 has 16 residues. The CDR3 here is CASSYHDGAGNTEAFF. Written as DNA, the CDR3 is TGTGCCAGCAGTTACCACGACGGGGCGGGGAACACTGAAGCTTTCTTT.

This clonotype was found a few times. The V gene is TRBV2, the J gene TRBJ1-6; tentative D call: TRBD1 (5 bases). Trimming left V 1 base short and J 7 bases short, with 11 bases between. The length of the CDR3 is 15 residues. From germline, CDR1 is SNHLY and CDR2 FYNNEI. In DNA, the CDR3 is TGTGCCAGCAGTGAAGAGACAGTAGGAAATTCACCCCTCCACTTT. It yields the protein CASSEETVGNSPLHF.

The V gene is TRBV4-1, the J gene TRBJ1-1; D gene uncertain. Deletions cut 1 base from V and 2 bases from J, with 11 bases between. Germline CDR1 and CDR2: MGHRA and YSYEKL. This CDR3 has 15 residues. CDR3 nucleotides: TGCGCCAGCAGCCAAGCCCTAAAGCACAACACTGAAGCTTTCTTT. As protein: CASSQALKHNTEAFF.

This chain joins TRBV18 and TRBJ1-1; D call uncertain. The germline CDR1 and CDR2 sequences are KGHSH and LQKENI. The V and J ends lost 6 bases and 8 bases respectively, with 19 bases between them. This CDR3 spans 14 amino acids. CDR3 amino acids: CASSPLSFSGEAFF. The CDR3 region has the DNA TGTGCCAGCTCCCCGCTAAGTTTTAGTGGCGAAGCTTTCTTT.

Many counts were recorded for this clonotype. This sequence joins TRBV28 and TRBJ2-2; D call uncertain. CDR3 length: 13 amino acids. The V and J ends lost 10 bases and 1 base respectively, with 10 bases between them. Per germline, CDR1 MDHEN and CDR2 SYDVKM. The CDR3 sequence: CAILRRNTGELFF. The CDR3 region has the DNA TGTGCCATTCTCAGGAGGAACACCGGGGAGCTGTTTTTT.

This clonotype turned up a few times. The genes are TRBV7-2 and TRBJ1-1, with TRBD1 matching over 8 bases. The CDR3 sequence is 14 residues long. The ends lost 4 bases at V and 5 bases at J; junction bases unmatched: 6. Germline V gene lookup returns CDR1 SGHTA and CDR2 FQGNSA. The CDR3 is CASSSWTGWTEAFF. CDR3 DNA sequence: TGTGCCAGCAGCTCCTGGACAGGGTGGACTGAAGCTTTCTTT.

The chain is built from TRBV12-3 or TRBV12-4 and TRBJ2-7, with 10 bases lining up with TRBD1. V shed 3 bases and J 4 bases; nucleotides not matched to a gene: 3. CDR3 length: 14 residues. The CDR3 DNA reads TGTGCCAGCAGTTTGACAGGGGGCCGTTACGAGCAGTACTTC. This codes for CASSLTGGRYEQYF.